Included here is one TCR beta chain sequence, with context. This may stem from a read error, because a much larger clone lies one nucleotide away. The data are from a study of breast tumors, draining lymph nodes, adjacent tissues. Samples came from axillary lymph nodes draining the breast cancer. Germline values: CDR1 MNHEY, CDR2 SVGEGT. The CDR3 length is 15 residues. In TCRdb, the multiplex PCR reads were re-called with MiXCR into one record per CDR3 protein. This table holds about 150,000 distinct CDR3 sequences, 20% to 25% found once. The sequencing input was axillary lymph node tissue. The chain employs TRBV6-2 or TRBV6-3 and TRBJ1-2, with 8 bases identical to TRBD1. This clonotype originated in a female donor with breast cancer. Some clones in this sample may be carry-over from other donors' samples. The CDR3 nucleotides read TGTGCCAGCGGTTACGCCACAGGGGGATCGTCAGGCTACACCTTC. It is translated as CASGYATGGSSGYTF.